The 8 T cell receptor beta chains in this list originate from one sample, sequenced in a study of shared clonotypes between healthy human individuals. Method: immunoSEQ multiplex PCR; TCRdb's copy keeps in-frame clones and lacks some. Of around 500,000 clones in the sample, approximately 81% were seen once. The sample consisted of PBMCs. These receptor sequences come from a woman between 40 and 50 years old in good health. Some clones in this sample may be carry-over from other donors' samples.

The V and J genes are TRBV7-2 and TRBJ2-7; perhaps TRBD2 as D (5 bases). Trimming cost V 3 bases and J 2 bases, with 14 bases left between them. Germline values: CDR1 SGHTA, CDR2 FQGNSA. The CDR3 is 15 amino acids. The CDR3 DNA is TGTGCCAGCAGCTTGGGTGCGGGCTCGGCCTACGAGCAGTACTTC. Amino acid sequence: CASSLGAGSAYEQYF.

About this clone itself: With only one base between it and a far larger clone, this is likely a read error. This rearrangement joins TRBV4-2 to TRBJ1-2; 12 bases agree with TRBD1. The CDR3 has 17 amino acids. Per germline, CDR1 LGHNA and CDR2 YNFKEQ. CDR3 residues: CVSSQETGTGGGNGYTF. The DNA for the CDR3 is TGTGTCAGCAGCCAAGAAACCGGGACAGGGGGCGGGAATGGCTACACCTTC.

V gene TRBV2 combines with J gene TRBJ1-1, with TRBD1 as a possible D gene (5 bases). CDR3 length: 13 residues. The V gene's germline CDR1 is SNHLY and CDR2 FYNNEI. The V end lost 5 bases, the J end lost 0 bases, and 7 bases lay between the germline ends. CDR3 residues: CASSLQVNTEAFF. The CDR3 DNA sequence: TGTGCCAGCAGTTTACAGGTGAACACTGAAGCTTTCTTT.

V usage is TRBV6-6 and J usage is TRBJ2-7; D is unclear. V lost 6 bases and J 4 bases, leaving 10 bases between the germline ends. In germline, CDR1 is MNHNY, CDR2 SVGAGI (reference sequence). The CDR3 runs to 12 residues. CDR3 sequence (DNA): TGTGCCAGCAGCCAAAATCAATACGAGCAGTACTTC. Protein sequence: CASSQNQYEQYF.

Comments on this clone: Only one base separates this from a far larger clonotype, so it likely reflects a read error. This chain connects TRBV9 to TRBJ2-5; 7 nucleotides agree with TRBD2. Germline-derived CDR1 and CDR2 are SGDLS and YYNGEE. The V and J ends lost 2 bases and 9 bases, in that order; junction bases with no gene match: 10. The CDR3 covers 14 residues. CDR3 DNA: TGTGCCAGCAGCGTTGCGGGAGCGAGTGAGGCCCAGTACTTC. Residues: CASSVAGASEAQYF.

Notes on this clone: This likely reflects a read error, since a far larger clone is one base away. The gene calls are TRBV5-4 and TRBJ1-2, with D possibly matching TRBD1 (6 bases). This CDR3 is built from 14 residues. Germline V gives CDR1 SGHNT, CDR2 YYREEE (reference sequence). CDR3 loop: CASSLDREVYCYTF. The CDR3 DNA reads TGTGCCAGCAGCTTGGACAGGGAGGTCTATTGCTACACCTTC.

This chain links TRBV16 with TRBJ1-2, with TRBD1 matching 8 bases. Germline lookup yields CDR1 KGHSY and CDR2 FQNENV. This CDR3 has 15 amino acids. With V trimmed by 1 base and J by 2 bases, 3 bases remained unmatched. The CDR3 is CASSQFQGANYGYTF. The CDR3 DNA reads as TGTGCCAGCAGCCAATTCCAGGGGGCGAACTATGGCTACACCTTC.

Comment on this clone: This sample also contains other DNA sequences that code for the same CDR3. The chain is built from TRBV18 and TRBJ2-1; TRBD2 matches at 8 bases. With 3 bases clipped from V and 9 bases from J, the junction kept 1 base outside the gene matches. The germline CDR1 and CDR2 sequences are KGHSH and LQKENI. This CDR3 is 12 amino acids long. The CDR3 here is CASSPGRGEQFF. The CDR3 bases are TGTGCCAGCTCACCCGGGAGGGGTGAGCAGTTCTTC.